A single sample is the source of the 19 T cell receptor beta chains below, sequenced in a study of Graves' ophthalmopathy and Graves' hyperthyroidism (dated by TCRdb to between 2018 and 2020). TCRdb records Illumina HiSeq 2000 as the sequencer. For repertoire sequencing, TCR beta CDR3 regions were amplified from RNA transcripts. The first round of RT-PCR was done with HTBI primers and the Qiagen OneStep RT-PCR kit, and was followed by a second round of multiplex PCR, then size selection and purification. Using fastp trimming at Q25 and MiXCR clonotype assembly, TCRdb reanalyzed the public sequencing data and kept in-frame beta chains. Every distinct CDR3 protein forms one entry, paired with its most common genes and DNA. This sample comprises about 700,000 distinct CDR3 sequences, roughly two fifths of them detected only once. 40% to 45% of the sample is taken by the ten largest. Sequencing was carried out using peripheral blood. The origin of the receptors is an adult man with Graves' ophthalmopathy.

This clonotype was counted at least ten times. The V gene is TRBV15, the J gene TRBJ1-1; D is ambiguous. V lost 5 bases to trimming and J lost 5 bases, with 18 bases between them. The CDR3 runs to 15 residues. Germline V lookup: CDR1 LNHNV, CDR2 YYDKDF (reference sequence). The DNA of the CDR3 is TGTGCCACCAGCCCGAGGAGCCCCGCGAGGACTGAAGCTTTCTTT. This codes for CATSPRSPARTEAFF.

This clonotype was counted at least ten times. For the CDR3, the DNA is TGTGCCACCAGTGATTTTGACAATCAGCCCCAGCATTTT. It specifies CATSDFDNQPQHF. This chain joins TRBV24-1 and TRBJ1-5; no reliable D call. With 1 base removed from V and 3 bases from J, the gap between germline ends came to 3 bases. CDR3 length equals 13 residues. Looked up from germline, CDR1 is KGHDR and CDR2 is SFDVKD.

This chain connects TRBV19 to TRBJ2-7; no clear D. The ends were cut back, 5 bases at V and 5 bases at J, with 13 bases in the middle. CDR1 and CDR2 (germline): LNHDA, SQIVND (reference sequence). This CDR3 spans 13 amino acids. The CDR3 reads CASSVSTRDEQYF. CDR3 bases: TGTGCCAGTAGTGTCTCGACAAGGGACGAGCAGTACTTC.

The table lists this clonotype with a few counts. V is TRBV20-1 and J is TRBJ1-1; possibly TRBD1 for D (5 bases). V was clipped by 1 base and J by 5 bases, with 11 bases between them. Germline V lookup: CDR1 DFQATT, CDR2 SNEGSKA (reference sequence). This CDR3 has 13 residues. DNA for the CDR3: TGCAGTGCTAGAGTCCCAGGGCAGACTGAAGCTTTCTTT. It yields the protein CSARVPGQTEAFF.

CDR3 DNA sequence: TGTGCCATCAGCGCCGCAGGGGGCGACGAGACCCAGTACTTC. It encodes CAISAAGGDETQYF. The chain carries TRBV10-3 and TRBJ2-5, with 8 bases identical to TRBD1. This CDR3 is built from 14 residues. Germline V gives CDR1 ENHRY, CDR2 SYGVKD. V lost 6 bases to trimming and J lost 5 bases; unmatched junction nucleotides: 8.

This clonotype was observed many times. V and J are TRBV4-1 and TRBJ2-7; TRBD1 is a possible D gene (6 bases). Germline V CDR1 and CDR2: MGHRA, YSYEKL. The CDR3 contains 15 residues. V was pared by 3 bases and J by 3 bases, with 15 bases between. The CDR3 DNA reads TGCGCCAGCAGCCAGAGGCCAGGGGAATTCTACGAGCAGTACTTC. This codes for CASSQRPGEFYEQYF.

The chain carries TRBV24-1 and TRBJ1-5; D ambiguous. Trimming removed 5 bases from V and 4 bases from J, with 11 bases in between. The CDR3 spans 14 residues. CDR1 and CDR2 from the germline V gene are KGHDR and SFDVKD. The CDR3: CATSAIRGNQPQHF. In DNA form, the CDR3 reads TGTGCCACCAGTGCCATACGGGGAAATCAGCCCCAGCATTTT.

The CDR3 sequence: CANKTGTGGEETQYF. The CDR3 DNA reads TGTGCCAACAAAACCGGGACAGGGGGCGAGGAGACCCAGTACTTC. The chain joins TRBV2 to TRBJ2-5; TRBD1 matches 12 bases. Germline CDR1 reads SNHLY; CDR2 reads FYNNEI. The CDR3 is 15 amino acids. Germline trimming cut 10 bases from V and 5 bases from J; bases unmatched to any gene: 11. The full variable domain, completed using reference TRBV2 and TRBJ2-5, is EPEVTQTPSHQVTQMGQEVILRCVPISNHLYFYWYRQILGQKVEFLVSFYNNEISEKSEIFDDQFSVERPDGSNFTLKIRSTKLEDSAMYFCANKTGTGGEETQYFGPGTRLLVL.

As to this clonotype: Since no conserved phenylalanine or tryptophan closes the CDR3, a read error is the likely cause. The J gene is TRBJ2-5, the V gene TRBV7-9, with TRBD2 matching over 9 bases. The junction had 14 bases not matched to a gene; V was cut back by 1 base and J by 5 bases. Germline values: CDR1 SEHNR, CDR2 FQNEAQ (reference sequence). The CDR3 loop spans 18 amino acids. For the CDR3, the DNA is TGTGCCAGCAGCTTAGGGAACACAGTAGCGGGAGTGGGGGAGACCCAGTACCTC. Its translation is CASSLGNTVAGVGETQYL.

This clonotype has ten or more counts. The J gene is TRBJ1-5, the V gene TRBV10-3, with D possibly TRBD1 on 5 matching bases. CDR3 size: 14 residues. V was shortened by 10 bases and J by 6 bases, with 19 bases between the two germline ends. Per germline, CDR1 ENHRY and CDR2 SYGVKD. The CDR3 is CATGSPGTGQPQHF. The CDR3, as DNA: TGTGCCACCGGGAGTCCAGGGACGGGTCAGCCCCAGCATTTT.

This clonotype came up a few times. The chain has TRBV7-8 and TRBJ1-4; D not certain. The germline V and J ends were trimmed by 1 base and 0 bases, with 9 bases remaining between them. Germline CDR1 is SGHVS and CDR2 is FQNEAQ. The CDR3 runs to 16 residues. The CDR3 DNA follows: TGTGCCAGCAGCTTAGGGGTGGATACAACTAATGAAAAACTGTTTTTT. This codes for CASSLGVDTTNEKLFF.

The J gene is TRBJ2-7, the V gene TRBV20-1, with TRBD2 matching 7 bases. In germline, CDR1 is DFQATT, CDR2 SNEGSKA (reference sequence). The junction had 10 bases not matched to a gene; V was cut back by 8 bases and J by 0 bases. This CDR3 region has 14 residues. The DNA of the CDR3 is TGCAGTCCCACGGGTCTAGCGGCCTCCTACGAGCAGTACTTC. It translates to CSPTGLAASYEQYF.

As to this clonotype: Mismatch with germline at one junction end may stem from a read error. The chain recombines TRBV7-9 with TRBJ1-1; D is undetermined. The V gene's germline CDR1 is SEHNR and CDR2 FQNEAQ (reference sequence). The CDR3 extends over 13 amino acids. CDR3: CASRFGLFTEAFF. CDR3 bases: TGTGCCAGCCGCTTCGGACTCTTCACTGAAGCTTTCTTT.

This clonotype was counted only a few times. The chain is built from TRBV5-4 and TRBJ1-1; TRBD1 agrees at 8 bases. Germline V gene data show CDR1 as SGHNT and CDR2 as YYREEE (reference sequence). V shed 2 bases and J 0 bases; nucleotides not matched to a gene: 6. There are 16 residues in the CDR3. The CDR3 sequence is CASSLGRTGMNTEAFF. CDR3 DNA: TGTGCCAGCAGCTTAGGACGGACAGGGATGAACACTGAAGCTTTCTTT.

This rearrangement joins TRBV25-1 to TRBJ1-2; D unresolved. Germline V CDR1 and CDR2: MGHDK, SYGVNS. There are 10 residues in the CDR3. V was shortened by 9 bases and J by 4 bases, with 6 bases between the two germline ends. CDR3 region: CARAGYGYTF. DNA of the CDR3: TGTGCCAGGGCTGGCTATGGCTACACCTTC.

This CDR3 reads CASSYGASGRASEQYF. Here the CDR3 DNA reads TGTGCCAGCAGTTACGGCGCGAGCGGGAGGGCCTCGGAGCAGTACTTC. The chain employs TRBV2 and TRBJ2-7; TRBD2 aligns across 10 bases. The CDR3 totals 16 residues. From germline, CDR1 is SNHLY and CDR2 FYNNEI. V lost 5 bases and J lost 7; bases outside the gene matches: 14. The full variable domain, in which reference TRBV2 and TRBJ2-7 provide the parts outside the CDR3, is EPEVTQTPSHQVTQMGQEVILRCVPISNHLYFYWYRQILGQKVEFLVSFYNNEISEKSEIFDDQFSVERPDGSNFTLKIRSTKLEDSAMYFCASSYGASGRASEQYFGPGTRLTVT.

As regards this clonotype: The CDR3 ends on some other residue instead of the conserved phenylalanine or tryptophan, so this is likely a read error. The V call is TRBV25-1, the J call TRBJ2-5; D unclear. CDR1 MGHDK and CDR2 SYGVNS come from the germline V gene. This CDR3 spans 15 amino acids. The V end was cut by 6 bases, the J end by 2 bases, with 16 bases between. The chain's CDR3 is CASSLWARTQETQYL. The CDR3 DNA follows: TGTGCCAGCAGCTTGTGGGCCCGTACACAAGAGACCCAGTACCTC.

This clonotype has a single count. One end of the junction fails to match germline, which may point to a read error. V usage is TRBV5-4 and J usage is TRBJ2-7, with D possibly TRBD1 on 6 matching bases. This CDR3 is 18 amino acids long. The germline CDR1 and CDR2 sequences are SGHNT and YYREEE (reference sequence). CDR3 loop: CASSLGSVVRGPPYEQYF. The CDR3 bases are TGCGCCAGCAGCTTGGGTTCCGTCGTCAGGGGCCCTCCATACGAGCAGTACTTC.

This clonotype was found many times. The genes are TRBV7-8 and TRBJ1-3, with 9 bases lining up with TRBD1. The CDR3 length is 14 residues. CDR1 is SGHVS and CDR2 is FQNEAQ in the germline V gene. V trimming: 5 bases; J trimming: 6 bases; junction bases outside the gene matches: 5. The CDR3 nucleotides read TGTGCCAGCAGCCCTAGGACAGGGGCAAACACCATATATTTT. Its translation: CASSPRTGANTIYF.